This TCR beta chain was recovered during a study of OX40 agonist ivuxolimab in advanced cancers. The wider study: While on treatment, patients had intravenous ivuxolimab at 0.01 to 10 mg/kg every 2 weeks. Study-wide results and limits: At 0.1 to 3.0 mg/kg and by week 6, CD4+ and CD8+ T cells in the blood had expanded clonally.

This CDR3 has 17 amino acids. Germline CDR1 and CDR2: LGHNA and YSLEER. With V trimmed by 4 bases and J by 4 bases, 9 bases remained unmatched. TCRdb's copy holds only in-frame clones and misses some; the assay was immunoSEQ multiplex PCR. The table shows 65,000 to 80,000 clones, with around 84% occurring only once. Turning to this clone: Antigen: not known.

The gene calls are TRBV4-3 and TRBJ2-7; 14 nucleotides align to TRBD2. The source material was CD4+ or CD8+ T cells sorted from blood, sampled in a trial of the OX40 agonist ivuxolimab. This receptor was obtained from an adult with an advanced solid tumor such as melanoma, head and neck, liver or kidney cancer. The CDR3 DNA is TGCGCCAGCAGCCTAGAGCACGGGACTAGCGGGAGTTACGAGCAGTACTTC. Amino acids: CASSLEHGTSGSYEQYF.